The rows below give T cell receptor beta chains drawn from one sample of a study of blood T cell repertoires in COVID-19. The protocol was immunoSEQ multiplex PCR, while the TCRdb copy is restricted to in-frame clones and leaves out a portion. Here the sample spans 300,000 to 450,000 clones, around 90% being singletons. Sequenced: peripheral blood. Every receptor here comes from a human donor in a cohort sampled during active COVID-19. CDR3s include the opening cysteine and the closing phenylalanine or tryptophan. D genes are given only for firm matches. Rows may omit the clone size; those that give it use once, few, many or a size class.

cdr3_aa: CASGETTDTQYF; cdr3_nt: TGTGCCAGCGGGGAGACTACAGATACGCAGTATTTT; v_call: TRBV12-3/TRBV12-4; d_call: NA; clone_size: NA; j_call: TRBJ2-3
cdr3_aa: CASSPTLPGTGVHEQYF; cdr3_nt: TGTGCCAGTAGTCCCACCCTCCCCGGGACGGGGGTCCACGAGCAGTACTTC; v_call: TRBV19; d_call: NA; clone_size: NA; j_call: TRBJ2-7
cdr3_aa: CASRRDGNEIYGYTF; cdr3_nt: TGTGCCAGCCGGCGGGACGGGAACGAAATCTATGGCTACACCTTC; v_call: TRBV2; d_call: NA; clone_size: NA; j_call: TRBJ1-2
cdr3_aa: CASSLGEGSYNEQFF; cdr3_nt: TGTGCCAGCAGCTTAGGGGAGGGCTCGTACAATGAGCAGTTCTTC; v_call: TRBV13; d_call: NA; clone_size: once; j_call: TRBJ2-1
cdr3_aa: CASSKDRAQEQYF; cdr3_nt: TGTGCCAGTAGTAAGGACAGGGCGCAGGAGCAGTACTTC; v_call: TRBV19; d_call: TRBD1; clone_size: NA; j_call: TRBJ2-7
cdr3_aa: CASEGREAGELFF; cdr3_nt: TGTGCCAGCGAAGGACGGGAGGCCGGGGAGCTGTTTTTT; v_call: TRBV3-1/TRBV3-2; d_call: TRBD2; clone_size: NA; j_call: TRBJ2-2
cdr3_aa: CASSFRRGRSYQPQHF; cdr3_nt: TGTGCCAGCAGTTTTCGTCGGGGTCGGTCATATCAGCCCCAGCATTTT; v_call: TRBV27; d_call: NA; clone_size: NA; j_call: TRBJ1-5
cdr3_aa: CASSQVKGGYEQYF; cdr3_nt: TGCGCCAGCAGCCAAGTAAAAGGGGGCTACGAGCAGTACTTC; v_call: TRBV4-1; d_call: NA; clone_size: NA; j_call: TRBJ2-7
cdr3_aa: CASSLTSGRNYEQFF; cdr3_nt: TGTGCCAGCAGCTTAACTAGCGGGAGGAACTATGAGCAGTTCTTC; v_call: TRBV11-2; d_call: TRBD2; clone_size: NA; j_call: TRBJ2-1
cdr3_aa: CASRSGGENQETQYF; cdr3_nt: TGTGCCAGCAGGTCGGGGGGGGAGAATCAAGAGACCCAGTACTTC; v_call: TRBV6-4; d_call: TRBD2; clone_size: NA; j_call: TRBJ2-5
cdr3_aa: CASSSASAGIGYSPLHF; cdr3_nt: TGTGCCAGCAGCTCGGCCAGTGCAGGGATAGGGTATTCACCCCTCCACTTT; v_call: TRBV5-4; d_call: NA; clone_size: NA; j_call: TRBJ1-6
cdr3_aa: CASSLSPGDGAEAFF; cdr3_nt: TGTGCCAGCAGCTTGAGCCCAGGGGACGGCGCTGAAGCTTTCTTT; v_call: TRBV13; d_call: NA; clone_size: few; j_call: TRBJ1-1
cdr3_aa: CASHRSSGTQETQYF; cdr3_nt: TGTGCCAGCCATAGGTCCAGCGGGACTCAAGAGACCCAGTACTTC; v_call: TRBV28; d_call: TRBD2; clone_size: NA; j_call: TRBJ2-5
cdr3_aa: CASSERLAAYNEQFF; cdr3_nt: TGTGCCAGCAGTGAGAGACTAGCGGCCTACAATGAGCAGTTCTTC; v_call: TRBV27; d_call: TRBD2; clone_size: NA; j_call: TRBJ2-1
cdr3_aa: CASSFRVHLSNQPQHF; cdr3_nt: TGTGCCAGTAGTTTCCGGGTACACCTTAGCAATCAGCCCCAGCATTTT; v_call: TRBV19; d_call: NA; clone_size: NA; j_call: TRBJ1-5
cdr3_aa: CASSGSRGLYTDTQYF; cdr3_nt: TGTGCCAGCAGCGGATCCAGGGGACTATACACAGATACGCAGTATTTT; v_call: TRBV9; d_call: NA; clone_size: few; j_call: TRBJ2-3
cdr3_aa: CASSQESKTGTEAFF; cdr3_nt: TGTGCCAGCAGCCAAGAATCCAAAACGGGCACTGAAGCTTTCTTT; v_call: TRBV4-2; d_call: NA; clone_size: NA; j_call: TRBJ1-1
cdr3_aa: CASSLVGYNSPLHF; cdr3_nt: TGTGCCAGCAGCTTAGTCGGTTATAATTCACCCCTCCACTTT; v_call: TRBV7-2; d_call: NA; clone_size: NA; j_call: TRBJ1-6
cdr3_aa: CASSLADVSYNEQFF; cdr3_nt: TGTGCCAGCAGTCTAGCGGACGTCTCCTACAATGAGCAGTTCTTC; v_call: TRBV28; d_call: TRBD2; clone_size: NA; j_call: TRBJ2-1
cdr3_aa: CAWGQRDEQFF; cdr3_nt: TGTGCCTGGGGCCAGAGGGATGAGCAGTTCTTC; v_call: TRBV30; d_call: NA; clone_size: NA; j_call: TRBJ2-1
cdr3_aa: CAIRDRGTINGYTF; cdr3_nt: TGTGCCATCCGGGACAGGGGCACTATTAATGGCTACACCTTC; v_call: TRBV19; d_call: TRBD1; clone_size: NA; j_call: TRBJ1-2
cdr3_aa: CASSIGGLAGMETQYF; cdr3_nt: TGCGCCAGCAGTATAGGGGGACTAGCGGGAATGGAGACCCAGTACTTC; v_call: TRBV5-1; d_call: TRBD2; clone_size: NA; j_call: TRBJ2-5
cdr3_aa: CASSSTRTGRGYEKLFF; cdr3_nt: TGTGCCAGTAGTTCCACCAGGACAGGAAGGGGATATGAAAAACTGTTTTTT; v_call: TRBV19; d_call: TRBD1; clone_size: once; j_call: TRBJ1-4
cdr3_aa: CASSDWARTNTGELFF; cdr3_nt: TGTGCCAGCAGTGATTGGGCCCGAACGAACACCGGGGAGCTGTTTTTT; v_call: TRBV6-1; d_call: NA; clone_size: NA; j_call: TRBJ2-2
cdr3_aa: CASSQDSEVNEQFF; cdr3_nt: TGTGCCAGCAGCCAAGATTCAGAGGTCAATGAGCAGTTCTTC; v_call: TRBV3-1/TRBV3-2; d_call: NA; clone_size: NA; j_call: TRBJ2-1
cdr3_aa: CASSFGGLGSYEQYF; cdr3_nt: TGCGCCAGCAGCTTTGGGGGCCTAGGCTCCTACGAGCAGTACTTC; v_call: TRBV5-1; d_call: NA; clone_size: NA; j_call: TRBJ2-7
cdr3_aa: CSVEDTREGLRNEQFF; cdr3_nt: TGCAGCGTTGAAGATACGCGGGAGGGCCTCAGAAATGAGCAGTTCTTC; v_call: TRBV29-1; d_call: TRBD2; clone_size: NA; j_call: TRBJ2-1
cdr3_aa: CAISGWTSGSLANEQFF; cdr3_nt: TGTGCCATCAGTGGGTGGACTAGCGGGAGTTTGGCCAATGAGCAGTTCTTC; v_call: TRBV10-3; d_call: TRBD2; clone_size: NA; j_call: TRBJ2-1